The present T cell receptor beta chain was sequenced within a study of regulatory T cells in long-lasting Graves disease. Time point given: persistent/refractory GD, antithyroid drugs over 5 years with positive TRAb. PBMCs provided the RNA from which the TCR library was made. With EDTA tubes as the receptacles, nine milliliters of peripheral blood were drawn. V lost 11 bases and J 11 bases, leaving 19 bases between the germline ends. In germline, CDR1 is SNHLY, CDR2 FYNNEI. The CDR3 has 12 amino acids. Relying on iRepertoire HTBI primers and Arm-PCR of CDR3 regions, the team built TCR beta libraries. TCRdb reprocessed the multiplex PCR reads via MiXCR and lists one record per CDR3 protein. Here the sample spans nearly 350,000 distinct CDR3 sequences, less than 20% being singletons. This clonotype was found a few times.

This clonotype originated in a female donor with Graves disease. This rearrangement joins TRBV2 to TRBJ1-5; D possibly corresponds to TRBD1 (5 bases). The source material was peripheral blood mononuclear cells (PBMCs), sampled when the disease was refractory, from a patient treated with antithyroid drugs. The CDR3 region is CAGGGDEGTQHF. Written as DNA, the CDR3 is TGTGCCGGCGGGGGGGATGAGGGGACCCAGCATTTT.